This T cell receptor beta chain was sequenced during a study of cytomegalovirus exposure and HLA in healthy donors. Study-wide results and limits: In a later analysis, at a false discovery rate of 0.05, approximately 16,000 TCR beta sequences were associated with HLA alleles. The authors considered a cluster of highly shared sequence variants likely to be a sequencing artifact.

Germline V CDR1 and CDR2: SGHNT, YYREEE (reference sequence). This CDR3 comprises 16 residues. V was trimmed by 6 bases and J by 2 bases, leaving 20 bases between them. Concerning this clone itself: The antigen is unknown.

The PCR had 60 Vbeta and 13 Jbeta primers. Sequencing used immunoSEQ multiplex PCR; TCRdb keeps in-frame clones, though not all of them. Of about 130,000 clones listed, 65% to 75% were seen once; the top ten hold approximately 7%. This clonotype was obtained from a man in his forties in good health and CMV-seropositive. Sequencing input: PBMCs. The V gene is TRBV5-4, the J gene TRBJ2-5; possible D gene TRBD2, 7 bases. CDR3 sequence reads: CASTPGGGTIQETQYF. The CDR3 DNA reads as TGTGCCAGCACCCCGGGCGGGGGCACTATACAAGAGACCCAGTACTTC.